The entry below gives a single T cell receptor (beta chain) sequence along with its context. Its antigen is as yet unknown. These data come from a study of blood T cells in healthy people across ages. Donor samples were obtained from healthy Caucasian individuals from Russia, aged about 6 to 100. The germline CDR1 and CDR2 sequences are MNHEY and SVGAGI. This CDR3 region has 17 residues. The V gene lost 0 bases and the J gene lost 0 bases, with 12 bases spanning the gap. General observations from the study: Researchers judged that diversity estimates from one million T cells fell short of true values.

Together with a sample-barcoded 5' primer, a J-beta primer mix was included in a second PCR lasting 7 to 11 cycles. TCRdb redid the calling of the 5' RACE reads with MiXCR, one entry per CDR3 protein. Here the sample spans about 280,000 distinct CDR3 sequences, 25% to 30% being singletons. The source is a woman in her 70s in good health. The rearrangement uses TRBV6-5 and TRBJ1-3, with TRBD1 as a possible D gene (5 bases). The sequencing input was blood. The CDR3 DNA reads as TGTGCCAGCAGTTACTCGACGCAGGGCACCTCTGGAAACACCATATATTTT. Translating it yields CASSYSTQGTSGNTIYF.